This TCR beta chain is drawn from a study of shared clonotypes between healthy human individuals. Study findings and constraints: Only blood was sampled, and tissue TCR repertoires likely differ from blood ones. Represented diversity (both genetic and exposure-history) was limited by the small number of donors.

Clones were read by immunoSEQ multiplex PCR, and TCRdb kept only the in-frame ones, dropping some. The data show more than 2 million clones, with about 95% seen just once and 0.1% to 0.15% held by the top ten. Germline CDR1 reads SGHAT; CDR2 reads FQNNGV. The CDR3 spans 18 residues. With V trimmed by 3 bases and J by 0 bases, 9 bases remained unmatched. The CD4+ fraction was divided into a CD45RA+ naive subset and a CD45RA-negative memory subset. Remarks on this clone: The antigen is not known.

The sample comprised naive CD4+ T cells sorted from blood. The subset: CD45RA+ positively selected. V and J are TRBV11-2 and TRBJ2-1; TRBD2 agrees at 9 bases. The receptor comes from a young man in good health. CDR3: CASSLNRLAARSYNEQFF. CDR3 sequence (DNA): TGTGCCAGCAGCTTGAACAGACTAGCGGCCCGCTCCTACAATGAGCAGTTCTTC. Supplemented by reference TRBV11-2 and TRBJ2-1, the full variable domain reads EAGVAQSPRYKIIEKRQSVAFWCNPISGHATLYWYQQILGQGPKLLIQFQNNGVVDDSQLPKDRFSAERLKGVDSTLKIQPAKLEDSAVYLCASSLNRLAARSYNEQFFGPGTRLTVL.